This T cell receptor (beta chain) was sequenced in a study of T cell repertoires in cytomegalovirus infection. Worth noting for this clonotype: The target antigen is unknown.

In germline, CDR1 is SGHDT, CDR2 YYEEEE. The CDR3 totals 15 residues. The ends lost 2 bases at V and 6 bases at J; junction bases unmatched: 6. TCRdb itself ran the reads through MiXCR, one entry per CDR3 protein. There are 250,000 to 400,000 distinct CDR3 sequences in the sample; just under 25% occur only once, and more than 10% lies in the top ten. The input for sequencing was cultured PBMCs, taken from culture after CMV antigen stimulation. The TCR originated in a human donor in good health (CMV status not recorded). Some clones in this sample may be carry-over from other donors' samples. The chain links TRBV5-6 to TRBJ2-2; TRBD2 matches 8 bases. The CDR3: CASSFMTAGAGELFF. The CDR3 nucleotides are TGTGCCAGCAGCTTTATGACAGCGGGGGCCGGGGAGCTGTTTTTT.